This T cell receptor (beta chain) was identified in a study of T cell responses to AZD1222 COVID-19 vaccine. As for the study in general: Pooled samples include second doses given at about 4 or 12 weeks. Study-wide results and caveats: Spike-specific TCR breadth and depth were elevated following two AZD1222 doses. At study baseline, merely several AZD1222 recipients were seropositive.

Profiled with immunoSEQ multiplex PCR; TCRdb holds only in-frame clones, not every one. The data hold about 120,000 clones, with approximately 90% observed a single time. The CDR3 spans 14 residues. CDR1 is KGHSH, CDR2 LQKENI, per germline. The germline V and J ends were trimmed by 4 bases and 3 bases, with 12 bases remaining between them. A remark on this clone: Its antigen is undetermined.

This receptor was taken from an adult in good health. The sample here was peripheral blood, taken on day 0 of AZD1222 vaccination. The V call is TRBV18, the J call TRBJ1-1; tentatively, D is TRBD1 (6 bases). CDR3 region: CASSRTGKDTEAFF. DNA for the CDR3: TGTGCCAGCTCACGCACAGGGAAGGACACTGAAGCTTTCTTT.